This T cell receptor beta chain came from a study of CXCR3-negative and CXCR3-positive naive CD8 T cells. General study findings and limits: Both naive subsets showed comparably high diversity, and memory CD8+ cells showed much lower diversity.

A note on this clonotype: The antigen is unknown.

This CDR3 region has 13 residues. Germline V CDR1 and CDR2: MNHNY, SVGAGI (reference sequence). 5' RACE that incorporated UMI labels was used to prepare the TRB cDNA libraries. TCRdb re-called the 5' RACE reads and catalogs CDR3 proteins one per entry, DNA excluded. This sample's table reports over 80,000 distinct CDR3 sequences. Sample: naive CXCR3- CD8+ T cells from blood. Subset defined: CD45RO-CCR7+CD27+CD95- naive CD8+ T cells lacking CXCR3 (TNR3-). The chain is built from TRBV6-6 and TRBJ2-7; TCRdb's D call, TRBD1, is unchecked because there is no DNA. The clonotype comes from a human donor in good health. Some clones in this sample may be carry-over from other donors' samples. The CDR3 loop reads CASSFAGTYEQYF.